This entry is about one T cell receptor (beta chain). Its antigen remains unidentified. The data were obtained in a study of shared clonotypes between healthy human individuals. Study findings and constraints: Donors were few, which limited the genetic and exposure-history diversity represented. Larger estimated richness was generally seen in naive subsets than in memory subsets.

Only CD45RO-negative cells positively selected for CCR7 counted as naive CD8 cells, so terminally differentiated effector memory CD45RA+ cells were excluded. The donors, all of them Caucasian adults, lived in Nashville, Tennessee. At the deep level, the assay was run. TCRdb's copy holds only in-frame clones and misses some; the assay was immunoSEQ multiplex PCR. The table shows millions of clones, with just under 95% occurring only once. CDR3 size: 18 residues. Looked up from germline, CDR1 is LNHNV and CDR2 is YYDKDF (reference sequence). V lost 1 base to trimming and J lost 0 bases; unmatched junction nucleotides: 12.

This receptor was obtained from a man aged 18 to 30 in good health. The material sequenced was naive CD8+ T cells sorted from blood. This chain uses TRBV15 with TRBJ2-7; 7 nucleotides agree with TRBD1. In DNA, the CDR3 is TGTGCCACCAGCAGAGTGGGTAATTGGGACAGACTCTCCTACGAGCAGTACTTC. The encoded protein is CATSRVGNWDRLSYEQYF.